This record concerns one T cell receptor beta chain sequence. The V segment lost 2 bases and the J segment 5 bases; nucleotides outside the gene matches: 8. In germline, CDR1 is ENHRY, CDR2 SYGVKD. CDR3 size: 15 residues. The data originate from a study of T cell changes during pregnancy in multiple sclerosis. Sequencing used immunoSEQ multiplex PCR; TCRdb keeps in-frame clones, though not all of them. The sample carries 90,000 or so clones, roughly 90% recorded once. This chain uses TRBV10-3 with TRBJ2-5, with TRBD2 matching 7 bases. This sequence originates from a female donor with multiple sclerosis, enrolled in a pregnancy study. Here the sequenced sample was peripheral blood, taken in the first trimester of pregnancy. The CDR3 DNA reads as TGTGCCATCAGTGAGGGAGGCGGGAGCAGGGAGACCCAGTACTTC. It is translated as CAISEGGGSRETQYF.